This T cell receptor beta chain was identified in a study of spatial heterogeneity in lung cancer (dated by TCRdb to about 2019). For context, the study as a whole: Donors were 72 patients with early-stage, untreated non-small cell lung cancer from the lung TRACERx cohort. Follow-up PBMC samples were sequenced whenever available, with the median time to follow-up being approximately two years after resection. Beta-chain transcripts were consistently detected in greater numbers than alpha-chain transcripts, which likely reflected higher beta-chain transcript abundance. At surgery, about 210 tumor regions, around 64 matched nontumor lung samples and some 54 PBMC samples were TCR-sequenced for both alpha and beta chains. Nonsynonymous mutation counts, determined by whole-exome sequencing of tumor tissue, were related to features of the TCR repertoire. In the raw uncorrected reads, each unique combination of TCR and UMI appeared more than ten times on average. The study quantitatively compared TCR alpha and beta repertoires across multiple tumor regions, matched nontumor lung and blood in non-small cell lung cancer. What the work shows at the level of the full study, not this receptor alone: Ubiquitous expanded tumor TCRs showed up in blood more often at tumor resection than at routine follow-up. Confirming at a functional level the hypothesis that regional TCRs recognize regional mutations was considered to require additional single-cell paired TCR alpha and beta sequencing. Comparisons of baseline and follow-up blood repertoires included only 14 patients.

This clonotype showed up many times. Its recognized antigen is unknown. Per-nucleotide qualities are absent, and no much larger clonotype sits a single base away. Including the terminal cysteine and phenylalanine, the CDR3 comprises 16 residues. Of all the DNA, just the CDR3 is kept, 48 bases in frame from base 1. CDR1 and CDR2 were assigned from the germline V gene as SQVTM and ANQGSEA. V is cut by 0 bases and J by 0 bases, and the space between the germline ends is 9 bases. Receptor amplification or capture employed 5' RACE. Sequencing took place on a NextSeq 500. The TCR library protocol attached a unique molecular identifier to each TCR cDNA molecule to allow correction of PCR and sequencing errors. The original methods were these. TCR identification, UMI-based error correction and CDR3 extraction were performed with Decombinator tools. TCRs above a frequency of 2 per 1,000, corresponding to the top 1% of the tumor frequency distribution, were defined as expanded. Renyi diversity was computed with the R vegan package after each repertoire had been subsampled 100 times to 5,000 TCRs. CDR3 similarity networks were built from amino acid triplet string-kernel similarity, connecting CDR3s with pairwise similarity above 0.82. The public sequencing data were trimmed at Q25 with fastp and processed into clonotypes with MiXCR by TCRdb, which kept only in-frame beta chains. Rows with a matching CDR3 protein are joined into one entry that keeps the most common DNA and genes. What appears here as the V and J calls and clone size reflects TCRdb's work, not the paper's. Within this sample are roughly 70,000 distinct CDR3 sequences, with roughly 9% of them counted one time only. 1.5% to 2% of the sample rests with the top ten.

The sample's time point label, decoded: blood at routine non-recurrence follow-up after resection. Without any cell sorting, TCR sequencing was performed on whole RNA extracted either from tumor and nontumor lung tissue or from cryopreserved PBMC samples. A patient was chosen for TCR sequencing only when enough RNA was available from at least two tumor regions. The chain was built from TRBV29-1 and TRBJ2-6; the D segment is perhaps TRBD1 or TRBD2, each sharing 5 matched bases. The sequences come from PBMCs, collected at follow-up. This TCR derives from a female donor with early-stage non-small cell lung cancer. The DNA reads as follows: TGCAGCGTTGAAGATGGGGGAAACTCTGGGGCCAACGTCCTGACTTTC. This sequence encodes CSVEDGGNSGANVLTF.